Sequencing of this TCR beta chain was carried out in a study of blood T cells in healthy people across ages. The length of the CDR3 is 15 residues. Germline assignment: CDR1 SEHNR and CDR2 FQNEAQ (reference sequence). V lost 0 bases and J 4 bases, leaving 12 bases between the germline ends. Primed by a sample-barcoded 5' primer and a J-beta primer mix, a second PCR proceeded for about 7 to 12 cycles. In TCRdb, the 5' RACE reads were re-called with MiXCR into one record per CDR3 protein. This table has 1.5 million to 2 million distinct CDR3 sequences, approximately 39% appearing once. The source material was blood. The TCR comes from a human donor in good health. This chain uses TRBV7-9 with TRBJ1-2; D not certain. The CDR3 is CASSLAMRMGYGYTF. CDR3 coding DNA: TGTGCCAGCAGCTTAGCGATGAGGATGGGCTATGGCTACACCTTC. The whole variable domain, remainder taken from reference TRBV7-9 and TRBJ1-2, is DTGVSQNPRHKITKRGQNVTFRCDPISEHNRLYWYRQTLGQGPEFLTYFQNEAQLEKSRLLSDRFSAERPKGSFSTLEIQRTEQGDSAMYLCASSLAMRMGYGYTFGSGTRLTVV.